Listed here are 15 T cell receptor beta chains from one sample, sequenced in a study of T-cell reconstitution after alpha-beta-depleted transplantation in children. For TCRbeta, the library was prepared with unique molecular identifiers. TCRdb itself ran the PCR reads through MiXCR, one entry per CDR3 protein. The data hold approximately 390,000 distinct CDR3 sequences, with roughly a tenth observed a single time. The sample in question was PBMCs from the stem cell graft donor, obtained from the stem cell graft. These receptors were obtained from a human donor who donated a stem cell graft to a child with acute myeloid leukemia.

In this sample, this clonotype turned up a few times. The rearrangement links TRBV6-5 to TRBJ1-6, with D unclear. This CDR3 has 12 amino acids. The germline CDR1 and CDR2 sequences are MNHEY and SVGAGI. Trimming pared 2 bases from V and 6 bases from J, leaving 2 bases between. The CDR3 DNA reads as TGTGCCAGCAGTTACATTAATTCACCCCTCCACTTT. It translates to CASSYINSPLHF.

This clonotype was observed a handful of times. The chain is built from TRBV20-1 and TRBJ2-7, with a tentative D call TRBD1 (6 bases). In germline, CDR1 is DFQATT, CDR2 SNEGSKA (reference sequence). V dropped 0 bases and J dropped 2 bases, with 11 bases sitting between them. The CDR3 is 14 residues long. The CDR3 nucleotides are TGCAGTGCTAGAGAGGCAGGGGATACCTACGAGCAGTACTTC. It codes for CSAREAGDTYEQYF.

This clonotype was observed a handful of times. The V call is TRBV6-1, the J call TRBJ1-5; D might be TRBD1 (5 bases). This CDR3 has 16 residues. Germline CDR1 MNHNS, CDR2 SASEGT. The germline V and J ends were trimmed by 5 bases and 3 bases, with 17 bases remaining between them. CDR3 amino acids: CASSLLGGETNQPQHF. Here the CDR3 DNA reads TGTGCCAGCAGTCTCTTGGGGGGGGAAACCAATCAGCCCCAGCATTTT.

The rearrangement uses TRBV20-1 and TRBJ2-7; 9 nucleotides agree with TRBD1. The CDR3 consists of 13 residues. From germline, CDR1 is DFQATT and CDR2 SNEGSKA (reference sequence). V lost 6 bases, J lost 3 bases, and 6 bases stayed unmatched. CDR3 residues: CSALGQGFYEQYF. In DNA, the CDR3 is TGCAGTGCACTGGGACAGGGATTCTACGAGCAGTACTTC.

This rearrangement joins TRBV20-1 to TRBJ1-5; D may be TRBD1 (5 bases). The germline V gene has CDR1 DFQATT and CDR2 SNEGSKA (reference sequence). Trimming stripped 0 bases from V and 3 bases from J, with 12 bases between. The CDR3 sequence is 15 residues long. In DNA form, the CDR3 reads TGCAGTGCTAGAGATAGGGGCAGGGTCAATCAGCCCCAGCATTTT. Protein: CSARDRGRVNQPQHF.

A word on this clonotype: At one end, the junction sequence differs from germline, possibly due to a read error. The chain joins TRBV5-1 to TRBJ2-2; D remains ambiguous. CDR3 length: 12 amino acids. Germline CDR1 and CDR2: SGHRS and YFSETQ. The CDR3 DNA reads TGCGTCAGCAGCTGGAACACCGGGGAGCTGTTTTTT. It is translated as CVSSWNTGELFF.

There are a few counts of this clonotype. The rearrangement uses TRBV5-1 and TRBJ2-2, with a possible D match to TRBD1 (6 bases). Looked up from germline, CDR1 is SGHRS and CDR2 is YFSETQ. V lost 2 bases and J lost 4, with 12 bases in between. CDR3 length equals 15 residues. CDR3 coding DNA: TGCGCCAGCAGCTTTCAGACAGGAAGCACCGGGGAGCTGTTTTTT. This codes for CASSFQTGSTGELFF.

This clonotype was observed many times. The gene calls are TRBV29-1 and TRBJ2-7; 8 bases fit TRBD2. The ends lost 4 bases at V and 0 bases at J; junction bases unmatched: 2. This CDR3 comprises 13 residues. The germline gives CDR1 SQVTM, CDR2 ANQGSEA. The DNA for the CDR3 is TGCAGCGTTGGACTAGCGATCTCCTACGAGCAGTACTTC. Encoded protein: CSVGLAISYEQYF.

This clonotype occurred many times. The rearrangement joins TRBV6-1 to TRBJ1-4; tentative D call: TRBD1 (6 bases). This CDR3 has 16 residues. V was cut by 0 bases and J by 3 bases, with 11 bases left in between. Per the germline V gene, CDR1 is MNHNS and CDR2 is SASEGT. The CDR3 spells CASSEALDSANEKLFF. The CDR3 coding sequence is TGTGCCAGCAGTGAAGCGCTGGACAGTGCTAATGAAAAACTGTTTTTT.

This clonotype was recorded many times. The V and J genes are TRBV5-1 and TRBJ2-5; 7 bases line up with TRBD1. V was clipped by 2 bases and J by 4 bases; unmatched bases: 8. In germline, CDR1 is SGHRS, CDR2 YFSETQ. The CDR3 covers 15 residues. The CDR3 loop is CASSFQQGSGETQYF. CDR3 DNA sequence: TGCGCCAGCAGCTTCCAACAGGGGTCGGGAGAGACCCAGTACTTC.

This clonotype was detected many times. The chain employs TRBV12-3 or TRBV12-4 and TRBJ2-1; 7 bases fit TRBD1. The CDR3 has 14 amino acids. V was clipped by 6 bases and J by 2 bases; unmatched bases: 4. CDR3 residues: CASRPGQTYNEQFF. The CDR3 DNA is TGTGCCAGCAGACCGGGACAGACCTACAATGAGCAGTTCTTC.

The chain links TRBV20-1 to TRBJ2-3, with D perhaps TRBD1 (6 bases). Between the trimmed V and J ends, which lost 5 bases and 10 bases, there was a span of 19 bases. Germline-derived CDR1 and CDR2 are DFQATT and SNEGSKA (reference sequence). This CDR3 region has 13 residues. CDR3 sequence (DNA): TGCAGTGCTGCGTTGCCGGACAGCAAACCGCAGTATTTT. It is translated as CSAALPDSKPQYF.

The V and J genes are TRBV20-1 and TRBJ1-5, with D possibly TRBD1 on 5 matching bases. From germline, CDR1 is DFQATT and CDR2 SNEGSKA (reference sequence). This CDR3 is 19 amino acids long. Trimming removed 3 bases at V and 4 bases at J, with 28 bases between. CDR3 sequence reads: CSASVDLGTTGGNNQPQHF. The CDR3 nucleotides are TGCAGTGCTAGCGTGGATCTCGGGACGACGGGGGGTAATAATCAGCCCCAGCATTTT.

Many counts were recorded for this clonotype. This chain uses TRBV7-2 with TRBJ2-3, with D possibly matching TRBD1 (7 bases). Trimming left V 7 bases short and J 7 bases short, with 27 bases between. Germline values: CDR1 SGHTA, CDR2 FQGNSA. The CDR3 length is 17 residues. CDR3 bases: TGTGCCAGCACCCAAGGGGGCGGGGTTAGCCCTACGAATACGCAGTATTTT. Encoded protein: CASTQGGGVSPTNTQYF.

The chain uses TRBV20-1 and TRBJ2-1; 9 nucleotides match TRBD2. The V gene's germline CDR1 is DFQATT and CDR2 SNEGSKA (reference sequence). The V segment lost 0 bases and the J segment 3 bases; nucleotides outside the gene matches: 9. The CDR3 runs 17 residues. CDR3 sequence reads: CSARDLEASGVYNEQFF. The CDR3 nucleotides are TGCAGTGCTAGAGATCTAGAGGCTAGCGGGGTCTACAATGAGCAGTTCTTC.